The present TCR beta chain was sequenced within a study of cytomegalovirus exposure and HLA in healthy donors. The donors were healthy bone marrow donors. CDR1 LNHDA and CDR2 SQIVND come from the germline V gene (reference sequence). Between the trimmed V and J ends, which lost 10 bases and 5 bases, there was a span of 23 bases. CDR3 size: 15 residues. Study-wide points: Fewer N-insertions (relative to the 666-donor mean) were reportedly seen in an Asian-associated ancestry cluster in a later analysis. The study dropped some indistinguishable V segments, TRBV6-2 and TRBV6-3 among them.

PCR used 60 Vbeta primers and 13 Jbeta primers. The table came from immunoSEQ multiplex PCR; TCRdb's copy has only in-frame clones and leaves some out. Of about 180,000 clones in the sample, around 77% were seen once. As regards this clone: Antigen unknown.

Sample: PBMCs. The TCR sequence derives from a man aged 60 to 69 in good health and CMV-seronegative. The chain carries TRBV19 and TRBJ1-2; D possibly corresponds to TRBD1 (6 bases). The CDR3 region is CATSDSRGVSYGYTF. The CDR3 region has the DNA TGTGCCACCTCCGACTCCAGGGGCGTTAGTTATGGCTACACCTTC. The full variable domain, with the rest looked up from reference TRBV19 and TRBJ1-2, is DGGITQSPKYLFRKEGQNVTLSCEQNLNHDAMYWYRQDPGQGLRLIYYSQIVNDFQKGDIAEGYSVSREKKESFPLTVTSAQKNPTAFYLCATSDSRGVSYGYTFGSGTRLTVV.